The rows below give T cell receptor beta chains drawn from one sample of a study of cytomegalovirus exposure and HLA in healthy donors. Here immunoSEQ multiplex PCR was the method, and the copy in TCRdb shows in-frame clones only, minus some. There are under 250,000 clones in the sample; roughly three quarters occur only once, and around 1.2% lies in the top ten. Sequencing was done on a sample of PBMCs. The receptors were sampled from a woman aged 25 to 45 in good health and CMV-seronegative. The CDR3 runs from the conserved cysteine through the conserved F or W. The order of the fields is D gene, J gene, V gene, clone size, CDR3 protein, CDR3 DNA. The D gene is left open where the match is weak. Clone size appears in some rows only: once, few, many, or a class for an expanded clone.

NA,TRBJ1-2,TRBV2,NA,CASSEGRATGGYTF,TGTGCCAGCAGTGAAGGCAGGGCTACCGGTGGCTACACCTTC
NA,TRBJ1-2,TRBV19,NA,CASSRGGVLYGYTF,TGTGCCAGTAGTAGAGGGGGGGTACTCTATGGCTACACCTTC
TRBD2,TRBJ2-1,TRBV30,NA,CATTSGSSYNEQFF,TGTGCCACAACTAGCGGGAGCTCCTACAATGAGCAGTTCTTC
TRBD1,TRBJ1-4,TRBV5-6,NA,CASSSGQVGEKLFF,TGTGCCAGCAGCTCAGGACAGGTCGGGGAAAAACTGTTTTTT
TRBD2,TRBJ2-5,TRBV2,NA,CASRGTSGRAIETQYF,TGTGCCAGCCGCGGGACTAGCGGGAGGGCGATAGAGACCCAGTACTTC
NA,TRBJ1-1,TRBV30,NA,CAWTVGHRTEAFF,TGTGCCTGGACGGTGGGACACCGAACGGAAGCTTTCTTT
NA,TRBJ1-4,TRBV5-1,once,CASSLQPTNEKLFF,TGCGCCAGCAGCTTACAGCCAACTAATGAAAAACTGTTTTTT
TRBD1,TRBJ2-1,TRBV5-4,NA,CASSFADRADEQFF,TGTGCCAGCAGCTTCGCTGACAGGGCGGATGAGCAGTTCTTC
TRBD1,TRBJ2-5,TRBV6-4,NA,CASSDSTGGQETQYF,TGTGCCAGCAGTGACTCGACAGGGGGCCAAGAGACCCAGTACTTC
NA,TRBJ2-7,TRBV7-3,NA,CASSLTAQGSYEQYF,TGTGCCAGCAGCTTAACGGCGCAGGGTAGCTACGAGCAGTACTTC
TRBD1,TRBJ2-7,TRBV19,few,CASRGTGSYEQYF,TGTGCCAGTAGGGGGACAGGATCCTACGAGCAGTACTTC
NA,TRBJ2-7,TRBV2,NA,CASSSRQAQYF,TGTGCCAGCAGTTCAAGACAGGCCCAATACTTC
TRBD1,TRBJ2-5,TRBV5-1,NA,CASSFGQGRVETQYF,TGCGCCAGCAGCTTCGGACAGGGGCGGGTAGAGACCCAGTACTTC
TRBD2,TRBJ2-1,TRBV18,NA,CASSPLAGDNEQFF,TGTGCCAGCTCACCACTAGCGGGAGACAATGAGCAGTTCTTC
NA,TRBJ2-7,TRBV9,NA,CASSVATGTRGDEQYF,TGTGCCAGCAGCGTAGCTACGGGCACCCGGGGAGACGAGCAGTACTTC
TRBD1,TRBJ2-7,TRBV9,NA,CASSVDPGGSYEQYF,TGTGCCAGCAGCGTAGATCCAGGGGGCTCCTACGAGCAGTACTTC
TRBD2,TRBJ2-1,TRBV7-9,NA,CASSLEGGRADNEQFF,TGTGCCAGCAGCTTAGAGGGTGGGAGGGCGGATAATGAGCAGTTCTTC
TRBD1,TRBJ1-1,TRBV9,few,CASSVGGTGNTEAFF,TGTGCCAGCAGCGTAGGTGGGACAGGAAACACTGAAGCTTTCTTT
TRBD1,TRBJ2-3,TRBV5-1,NA,CASSLDRGEDTQYF,TGCGCCAGCAGCCTGGACAGGGGGGAAGATACGCAGTATTTT
TRBD1,TRBJ2-7,TRBV6-5,NA,CASRGMGQSYEQYF,TGTGCCAGCAGGGGAATGGGACAGTCCTACGAGCAGTACTTC
TRBD2,TRBJ2-7,TRBV10-3,NA,CAISGGGAGGYEQYF,TGTGCCATCAGTGGGGGGGGAGCGGGAGGGTACGAGCAGTACTTC
TRBD2,TRBJ2-3,TRBV5-1,NA,CASSLAGLAGGNTDTQYF,TGCGCCAGCAGCTTGGCCGGGCTAGCGGGAGGGAACACAGATACGCAGTATTTT
NA,TRBJ2-3,TRBV5-1,few,CASSSGSTDTQYF,TGCGCCAGCAGCTCAGGAAGCACAGATACGCAGTATTTT
NA,TRBJ2-7,TRBV30,NA,CAWSVEGGGTYEQYF,TGTGCCTGGAGTGTAGAAGGTGGCGGGACCTACGAGCAGTACTTC
NA,TRBJ2-2,TRBV6-6,NA,CAKQRTDNTGELFF,TGTGCCAAACAACGGACAGACAACACCGGGGAGCTGTTTTTT
NA,TRBJ1-5,TRBV30,NA,CAWSWGINQPQHF,TGTGCCTGGAGTTGGGGCATTAATCAGCCCCAGCATTTT
NA,TRBJ2-3,TRBV6-5,NA,CASSSGRVNTQYF,TGTGCCAGCAGCAGCGGCCGGGTTAATACGCAGTATTTT
NA,TRBJ1-1,TRBV6-5,NA,CASSTGSGTEAFF,TGTGCCAGCAGTACAGGGAGTGGGACTGAAGCTTTCTTT
TRBD2,TRBJ2-1,TRBV9,NA,CASSPGGRRNEQFF,TGTGCCAGCAGCCCGGGAGGGCGTAGAAATGAGCAGTTCTTC
NA,TRBJ1-4,TRBV16,NA,CASSQRRAQAEKLFF,TGTGCCAGCAGCCAAAGGAGGGCGCAGGCTGAAAAACTGTTTTTT
TRBD2,TRBJ2-3,TRBV7-2,NA,CASSLGIGGGRAGGTQYF,TGTGCCAGCAGCTTAGGGATCGGTGGCGGGAGGGCCGGAGGTACGCAGTATTTT
TRBD2,TRBJ2-2,TRBV5-4,NA,CASSPGLAGAGELFF,TGTGCCAGCAGCCCGGGACTAGCGGGAGCCGGGGAGCTGTTTTTT
NA,TRBJ2-7,TRBV28,few,CASSPTVRSSYEQYF,TGTGCCAGCAGCCCCACGGTGCGGTCCTCCTACGAGCAGTACTTC
TRBD2,TRBJ2-1,TRBV6-1,NA,CASSGGAGESNEQFF,TGTGCCAGCAGTGGAGGAGCGGGAGAATCCAATGAGCAGTTCTTC
TRBD1,TRBJ1-2,TRBV14,few,CASSDAGGPGTF,TGTGCCAGCAGCGACGCAGGGGGCCCAGGGACCTTC